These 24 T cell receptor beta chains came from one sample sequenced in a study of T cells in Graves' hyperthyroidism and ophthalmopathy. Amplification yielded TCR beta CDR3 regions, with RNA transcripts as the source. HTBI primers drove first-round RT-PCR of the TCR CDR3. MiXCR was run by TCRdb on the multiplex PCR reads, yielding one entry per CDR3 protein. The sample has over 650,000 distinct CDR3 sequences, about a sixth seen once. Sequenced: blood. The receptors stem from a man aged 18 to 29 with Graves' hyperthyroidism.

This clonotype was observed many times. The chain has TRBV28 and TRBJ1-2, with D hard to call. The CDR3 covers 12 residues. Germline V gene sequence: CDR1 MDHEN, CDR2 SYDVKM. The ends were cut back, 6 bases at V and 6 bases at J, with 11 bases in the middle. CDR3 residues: CASSGSMDGYTF. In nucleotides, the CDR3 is TGTGCCAGCAGCGGTAGCATGGATGGCTACACCTTC.

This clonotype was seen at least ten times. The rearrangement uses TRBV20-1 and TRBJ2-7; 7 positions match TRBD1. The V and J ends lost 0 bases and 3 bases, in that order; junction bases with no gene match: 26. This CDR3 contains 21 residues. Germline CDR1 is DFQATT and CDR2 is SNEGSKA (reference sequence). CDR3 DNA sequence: TGCAGTGCTAGAGATATTGGGACAGCCAAGACCCGGGGCCTCGTCAGCTACGAGCAGTACTTC. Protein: CSARDIGTAKTRGLVSYEQYF.

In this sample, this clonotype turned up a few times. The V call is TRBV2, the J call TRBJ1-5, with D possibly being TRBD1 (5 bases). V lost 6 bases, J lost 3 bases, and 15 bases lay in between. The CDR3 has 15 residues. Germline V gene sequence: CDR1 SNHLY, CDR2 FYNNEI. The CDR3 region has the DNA TGTGCCAGCAGGGCCGGGGGGGGGTTCAATCAGCCCCAGCATTTT. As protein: CASRAGGGFNQPQHF.

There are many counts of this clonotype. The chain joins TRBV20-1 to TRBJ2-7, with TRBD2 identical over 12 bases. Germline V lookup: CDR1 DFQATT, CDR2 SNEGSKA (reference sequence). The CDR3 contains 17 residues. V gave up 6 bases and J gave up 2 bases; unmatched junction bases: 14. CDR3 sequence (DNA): TGCAGTGCCCCGGCCCTCCTAGCGGGAGGGCCGCCCTACGAGCAGTACTTC. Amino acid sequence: CSAPALLAGGPPYEQYF.

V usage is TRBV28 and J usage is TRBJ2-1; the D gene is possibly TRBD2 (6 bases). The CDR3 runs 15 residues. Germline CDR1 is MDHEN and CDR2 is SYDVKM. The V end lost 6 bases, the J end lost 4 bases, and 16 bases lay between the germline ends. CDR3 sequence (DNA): TGTGCCAGCAGCCATCGCAGGGACTTATACAATGAGCAGTTCTTC. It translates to CASSHRRDLYNEQFF.

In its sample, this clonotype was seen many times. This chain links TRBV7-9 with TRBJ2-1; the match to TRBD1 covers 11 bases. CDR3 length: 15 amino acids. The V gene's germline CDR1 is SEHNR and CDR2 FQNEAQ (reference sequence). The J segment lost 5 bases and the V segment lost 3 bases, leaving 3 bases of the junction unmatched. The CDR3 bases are TGTGCCAGCAGCTTCCCGGGACAGGGGGACAATGAGCAGTTCTTC. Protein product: CASSFPGQGDNEQFF.

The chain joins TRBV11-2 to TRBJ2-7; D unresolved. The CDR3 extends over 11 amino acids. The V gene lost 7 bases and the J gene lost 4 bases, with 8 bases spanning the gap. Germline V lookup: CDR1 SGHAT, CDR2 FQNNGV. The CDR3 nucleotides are TGTGCCAGCACCAATGTTTACGAGCAGTACTTC. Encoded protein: CASTNVYEQYF. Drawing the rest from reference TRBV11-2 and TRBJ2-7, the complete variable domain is EAGVAQSPRYKIIEKRQSVAFWCNPISGHATLYWYQQILGQGPKLLIQFQNNGVVDDSQLPKDRFSAERLKGVDSTLKIQPAKLEDSAVYLCASTNVYEQYFGPGTRLTVT.

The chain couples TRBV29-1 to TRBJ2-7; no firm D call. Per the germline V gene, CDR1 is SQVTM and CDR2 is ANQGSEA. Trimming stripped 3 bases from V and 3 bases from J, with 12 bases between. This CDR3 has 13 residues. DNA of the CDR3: TGCAGCGTTGAGATCGGTAGCAGCTACGAGCAGTACTTC. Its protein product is CSVEIGSSYEQYF.

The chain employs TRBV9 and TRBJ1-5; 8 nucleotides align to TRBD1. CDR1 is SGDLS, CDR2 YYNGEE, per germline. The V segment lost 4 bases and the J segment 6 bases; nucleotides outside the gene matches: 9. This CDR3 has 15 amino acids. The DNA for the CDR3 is TGTGCCAGCAGCAAACAGGGGGAAGGTTCTCAGCCCCAGCATTTT. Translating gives CASSKQGEGSQPQHF.

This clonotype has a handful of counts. The CDR3 loop reads CASSSLGNTQYF. The CDR3 nucleotides are TGTGCCAGTAGTTCGCTAGGTAATACGCAGTATTTT. This chain links TRBV19 with TRBJ2-3; no firm D call. Trimming shortened V by 5 bases and J by 7 bases, and 10 bases separated the two germline ends. The CDR3 runs to 12 residues. Germline loops: CDR1 LNHDA, CDR2 SQIVND (reference sequence).

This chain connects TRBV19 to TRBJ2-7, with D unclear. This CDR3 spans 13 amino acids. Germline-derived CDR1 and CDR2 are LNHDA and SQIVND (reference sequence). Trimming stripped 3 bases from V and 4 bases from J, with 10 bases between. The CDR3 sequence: CASSMGYGYEQYF. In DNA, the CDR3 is TGTGCCAGTAGTATGGGGTACGGTTACGAGCAGTACTTC. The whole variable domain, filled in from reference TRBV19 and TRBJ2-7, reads DGGITQSPKYLFRKEGQNVTLSCEQNLNHDAMYWYRQDPGQGLRLIYYSQIVNDFQKGDIAEGYSVSREKKESFPLTVTSAQKNPTAFYLCASSMGYGYEQYFGPGTRLTVT.

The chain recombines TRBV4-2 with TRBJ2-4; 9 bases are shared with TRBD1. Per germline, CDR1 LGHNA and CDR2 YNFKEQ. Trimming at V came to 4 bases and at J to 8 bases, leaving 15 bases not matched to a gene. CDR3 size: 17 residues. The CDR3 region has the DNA TGTGCCAGCAGCCCCCGATGGGCCCCACAGGGGGCGGACATTCAGTACTTC. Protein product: CASSPRWAPQGADIQYF.

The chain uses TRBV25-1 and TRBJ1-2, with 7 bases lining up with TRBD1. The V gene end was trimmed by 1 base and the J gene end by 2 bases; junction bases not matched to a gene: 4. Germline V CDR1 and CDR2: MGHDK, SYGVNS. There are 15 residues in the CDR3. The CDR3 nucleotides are TGTGCCAGCAGTGAATTGGGGACAGACAACTATGGCTACACCTTC. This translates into CASSELGTDNYGYTF.

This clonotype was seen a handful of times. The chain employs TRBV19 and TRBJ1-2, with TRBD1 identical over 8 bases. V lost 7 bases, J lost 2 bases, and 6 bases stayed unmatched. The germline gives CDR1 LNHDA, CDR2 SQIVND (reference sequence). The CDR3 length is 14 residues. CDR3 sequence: CASIADRVNYGYTF. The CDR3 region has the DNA TGTGCCAGTATCGCGGACAGGGTCAACTATGGCTACACCTTC.

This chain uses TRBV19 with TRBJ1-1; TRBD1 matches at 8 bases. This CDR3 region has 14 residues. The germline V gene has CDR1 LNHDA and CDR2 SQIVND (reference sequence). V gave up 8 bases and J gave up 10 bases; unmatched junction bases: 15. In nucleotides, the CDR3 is TGTGCCAGTTCCCTCAGGACAGGGTTTGGGGCAGCTTTCTTT. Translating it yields CASSLRTGFGAAFF.

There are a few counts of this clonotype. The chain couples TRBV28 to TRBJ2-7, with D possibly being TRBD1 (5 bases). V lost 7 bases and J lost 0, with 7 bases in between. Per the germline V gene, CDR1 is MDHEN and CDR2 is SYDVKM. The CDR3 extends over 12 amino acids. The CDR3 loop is CASMGPSYEQYF. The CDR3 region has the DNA TGTGCCAGCATGGGGCCCTCCTACGAGCAGTACTTC.

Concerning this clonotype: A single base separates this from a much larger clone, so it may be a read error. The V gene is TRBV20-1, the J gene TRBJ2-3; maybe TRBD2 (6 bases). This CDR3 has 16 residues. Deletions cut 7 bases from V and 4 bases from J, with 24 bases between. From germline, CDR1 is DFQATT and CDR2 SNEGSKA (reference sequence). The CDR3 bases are TGCAGTGTTCTAAGACCTGTGGGAGGCGGGGCAGATACGCAGTATTTT. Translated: CSVLRPVGGGADTQYF.

This chain's CDR3 is CASTKKGSGSGSEAFF. CDR3 sequence (DNA): TGTGCCAGCACCAAAAAAGGATCGGGGTCCGGGTCTGAAGCTTTCTTT. The chain carries TRBV6-1 and TRBJ1-1; D not certain. The CDR3 sequence is 16 residues long. Germline V gene sequence: CDR1 MNHNS, CDR2 SASEGT. V gave up 7 bases and J gave up 6 bases, with 24 bases separating them.

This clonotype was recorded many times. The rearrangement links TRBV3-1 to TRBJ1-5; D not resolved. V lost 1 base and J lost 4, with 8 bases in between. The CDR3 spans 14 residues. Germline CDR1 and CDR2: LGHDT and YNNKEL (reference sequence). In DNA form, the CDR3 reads TGTGCCAGCAGCCAAGGTCTCGGGAATCAGCCCCAGCATTTT. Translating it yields CASSQGLGNQPQHF. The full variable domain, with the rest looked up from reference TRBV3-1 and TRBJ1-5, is DTAVSQTPKYLVTQMGNDKSIKCEQNLGHDTMYWYKQDSKKFLKIMFSYNNKELIINETVPNRFSPKSPDKAHLNLHINSLELGDSAVYFCASSQGLGNQPQHFGDGTRLSIL.

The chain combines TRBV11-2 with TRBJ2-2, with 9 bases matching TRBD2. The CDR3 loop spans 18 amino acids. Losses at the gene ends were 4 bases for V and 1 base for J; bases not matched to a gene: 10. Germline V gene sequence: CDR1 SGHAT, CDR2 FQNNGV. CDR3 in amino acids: CASSWGIGGRGNTGELFF. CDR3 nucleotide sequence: TGTGCCAGCAGCTGGGGGATAGGCGGGAGGGGGAACACCGGGGAGCTGTTTTTT.

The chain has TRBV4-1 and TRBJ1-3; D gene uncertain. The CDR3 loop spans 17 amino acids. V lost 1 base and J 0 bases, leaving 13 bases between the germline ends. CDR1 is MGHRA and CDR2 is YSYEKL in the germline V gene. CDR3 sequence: CASSQGAVAVSGNTIYF. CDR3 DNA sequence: TGCGCCAGCAGCCAAGGAGCAGTGGCCGTCTCTGGAAACACCATATATTTT.

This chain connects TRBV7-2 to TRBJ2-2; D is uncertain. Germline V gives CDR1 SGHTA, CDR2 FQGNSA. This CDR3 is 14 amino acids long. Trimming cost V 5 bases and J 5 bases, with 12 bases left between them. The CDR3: CASSVPTATGELFF. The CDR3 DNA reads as TGTGCCAGCAGCGTACCGACTGCGACCGGGGAGCTGTTTTTT.

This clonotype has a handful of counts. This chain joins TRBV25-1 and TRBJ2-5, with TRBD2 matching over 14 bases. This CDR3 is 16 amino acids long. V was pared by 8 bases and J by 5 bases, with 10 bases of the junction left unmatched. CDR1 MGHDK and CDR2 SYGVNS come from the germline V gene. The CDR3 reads CASRGLAGGRGETQYF. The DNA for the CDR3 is TGTGCCAGCCGTGGACTAGCGGGAGGTCGGGGGGAGACCCAGTACTTC.

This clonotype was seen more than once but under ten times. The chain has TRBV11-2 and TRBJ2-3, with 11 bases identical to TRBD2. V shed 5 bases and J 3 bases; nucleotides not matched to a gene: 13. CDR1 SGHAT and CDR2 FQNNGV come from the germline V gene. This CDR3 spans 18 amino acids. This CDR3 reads CASSPWVASGRKTDTQYF. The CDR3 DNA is TGTGCCAGCAGCCCCTGGGTAGCTAGCGGGAGGAAAACAGATACGCAGTATTTT.